This passage covers 27 T cell receptor beta chains from one sample sequenced in a study of post-analysis software for immune sequencing data. Carried by the TCR beta cDNA libraries were unique molecular identifiers. TCRdb analysed the PCR reads with MiXCR anew, one entry per CDR3 protein. The sample contains fewer than 900,000 distinct CDR3 sequences, around 46% of which appear only once. Study-level results: Controls had lower frequencies than patients of roughly five TRBV segments, which included TRBV5-6, TRBV5-1 and TRBV20-1.

No antigen has been identified for these receptors. Sequencing was done on a sample of blood. The receptors shown here come from a girl aged 5-17 years with multiple sclerosis.

There are many counts of this clonotype. V and J are TRBV12-3 or TRBV12-4 and TRBJ2-2; tentative D call: TRBD2 (6 bases). V lost 6 bases, J lost 0 bases, and 8 bases lay in between. The CDR3 consists of 14 residues. The CDR3 reads CASRLAPNTGELFF. The CDR3 DNA follows: TGTGCCAGCAGACTAGCACCGAACACCGGGGAGCTGTTTTTT.

Concerning this clonotype: A read error is likely, as this CDR3 ends without the conserved phenylalanine or tryptophan. The chain employs TRBV7-2 and TRBJ2-1; no clear D gene. The V gene lost 2 bases and the J gene lost 7 bases, with 9 bases spanning the gap. The CDR3 runs 13 residues. In germline, CDR1 is SGHTA, CDR2 FQGNSA. As DNA, the CDR3 is TGTGCCAGCAGCTTAAGACTGATTAATGAGCAGTTCGTC. It yields the protein CASSLRLINEQFV.

This clonotype was observed a handful of times. The rearrangement links TRBV5-1 to TRBJ2-4; 7 bases match TRBD1. The last part of the DNA fits TRBJ2-7 better; the J call may be wrong. The CDR3 runs 14 residues. Germline V lookup: CDR1 SGHRS, CDR2 YFSETQ. The CDR3 is CASSLARTGYEQYF. The CDR3 region has the DNA TGCGCCAGCAGCTTGGCACGGACAGGATACGAGCAGTACTTC.

J is TRBJ2-7 and V is TRBV28; D gene uncertain. V was clipped by 4 bases and J by 6 bases, with 19 bases between them. The CDR3 loop spans 15 amino acids. Per germline, CDR1 MDHEN and CDR2 SYDVKM. The CDR3 DNA reads as TGTGCCAGCAGTTCCCTGGCTAGTGCGATCTCCGAGCAGTACTTC. It codes for CASSSLASAISEQYF.

This chain joins TRBV10-3 and TRBJ1-1, with no clear D. V lost 3 bases to trimming and J lost 0 bases, with 8 bases between them. The CDR3 loop spans 14 amino acids. CDR1 and CDR2 from the germline V gene are ENHRY and SYGVKD. This chain's CDR3 is CAISEKGVNTEAFF. In DNA form, the CDR3 reads TGTGCCATCAGTGAAAAGGGAGTGAACACTGAAGCTTTCTTT.

CDR3 region: CSAYPYLGGLNEQFF. The CDR3 coding sequence is TGCAGTGCTTACCCCTACCTGGGGGGCTTGAATGAGCAGTTCTTC. V usage is TRBV20-1 and J usage is TRBJ2-1, with D possibly called TRBD1 or TRBD2 (6 bases each). V was cut by 5 bases and J by 7 bases, with 21 bases left in between. Germline V gene sequence: CDR1 DFQATT, CDR2 SNEGSKA (reference sequence). This CDR3 region has 15 residues.

This chain joins TRBV6-1 and TRBJ2-7; D might be TRBD1 or TRBD2, each matching 5 bases. The DNA matches TRBJ2-5 better at its end, which makes the J call doubtful. Germline loops: CDR1 MNHNS, CDR2 SASEGT. This CDR3 is 14 amino acids long. As DNA, the CDR3 is TGTGCCAGCAGTGAAGCCTGGGGGACGGAGACCCAGTACTTC. Protein product: CASSEAWGTETQYF.

The chain uses TRBV7-9 and TRBJ2-5; 7 nucleotides match TRBD2. The ends lost 5 bases at V and 2 bases at J; junction bases unmatched: 11. CDR3 length: 16 residues. Per germline, CDR1 SEHNR and CDR2 FQNEAQ (reference sequence). CDR3 nucleotides: TGTGCCAGCAGCCCGCGGGGGAGAGAAATGCAAGAGACCCAGTACTTC. This codes for CASSPRGREMQETQYF. Looking up the rest from reference TRBV7-9 and TRBJ2-5 gives the full variable domain: DTGVSQNPRHKITKRGQNVTFRCDPISEHNRLYWYRQTLGQGPEFLTYFQNEAQLEKSRLLSDRFSAERPKGSFSTLEIQRTEQGDSAMYLCASSPRGREMQETQYFGPGTRLLVL.

This clonotype has a count of ten or more. The rearrangement joins TRBV27 to TRBJ2-7, with D possibly being TRBD2 (5 bases). The CDR3 totals 15 residues. Looked up from germline, CDR1 is MNHEY and CDR2 is SMNVEV (reference sequence). V was clipped by 2 bases and J by 2 bases, with 13 bases between them. The CDR3 DNA reads TGTGCCAGCAGTTTAAGGAGGATTAACACCTACGAGCAGTACTTC. Its translation is CASSLRRINTYEQYF.

CDR3 nucleotides: TGCGCCAGCAGCCGATTGCTAGCGGCCAGCTCCTACGAGCAGTACTTC. Amino acid sequence: CASSRLLAASSYEQYF. The chain recombines TRBV5-1 with TRBJ2-7, with TRBD2 identical over 7 bases. The CDR3 contains 16 residues. V lost 4 bases and J lost 0; bases outside the gene matches: 10. From germline, CDR1 is SGHRS and CDR2 YFSETQ.

In its sample, this clonotype was seen a few times. The J gene is TRBJ2-7, the V gene TRBV29-1; D might be TRBD2 (5 bases). Germline V gene lookup returns CDR1 SQVTM and CDR2 ANQGSEA. The length of the CDR3 is 12 residues. V was clipped by 6 bases and J by 2 bases, with 11 bases between them. Here the CDR3 reads CSVQLEPYEQYF. DNA of the CDR3: TGCAGCGTCCAACTAGAGCCCTACGAGCAGTACTTC.

This rearrangement joins TRBV5-1 to TRBJ2-3; D gene unclear. Germline V gene sequence: CDR1 SGHRS, CDR2 YFSETQ. This CDR3 is 15 amino acids long. V was shortened by 5 bases and J by 2 bases, with 15 bases between the two germline ends. CDR3 residues: CASSSTVAHTDTQYF. The DNA for the CDR3 is TGCGCCAGCAGTAGCACGGTTGCACACACAGATACGCAGTATTTT.

V is TRBV5-1 and J is TRBJ1-2; a possible D gene is TRBD1 (5 bases). Trimming removed 4 bases from V and 7 bases from J, with 20 bases in between. CDR1 is SGHRS and CDR2 is YFSETQ in the germline V gene. The CDR3 extends over 15 amino acids. The CDR3, as DNA: TGCGCCAGCAGCGACGATACGGGGGTCTACGGTGGCTACACCTTC. It yields the protein CASSDDTGVYGGYTF.

This chain joins TRBV12-3 or TRBV12-4 and TRBJ2-1; the D call may be TRBD1 or TRBD2 (5 bases each). The CDR3 contains 13 residues. V lost 3 bases to trimming and J lost 9 bases, with 12 bases between them. CDR3 nucleotides: TGTGCCAGCAGTTTTCGGGGCCAGGGTGAGCAGTTCTTC. Its protein is CASSFRGQGEQFF.

This clonotype is a singleton in its sample. This rearrangement joins TRBV6-4 to TRBJ2-3; no clear D. Germline V gene sequence: CDR1 MRHNA, CDR2 SNTAGT. V was clipped by 3 bases and J by 3 bases, with 7 bases between them. The length of the CDR3 is 13 residues. CDR3 amino acids: CASSDGITDTQYF. The CDR3 bases are TGTGCCAGCAGTGATGGGATAACAGATACGCAGTATTTT.

The chain employs TRBV20-1 and TRBJ2-5, with D possibly matching TRBD2 (5 bases). The germline V and J ends were trimmed by 3 bases and 1 base, with 12 bases remaining between them. Germline V gene sequence: CDR1 DFQATT, CDR2 SNEGSKA (reference sequence). The CDR3 loop spans 14 amino acids. The CDR3 spells CSASRRESQETQYF. The CDR3 DNA is TGCAGTGCTAGCCGACGGGAATCCCAAGAGACCCAGTACTTC.

The table lists this clonotype with a few counts. The germline gene is not matched at one end of the junction; a read error may be the cause. This chain connects TRBV12-3 or TRBV12-4 to TRBJ2-5, with no clear D. This CDR3 comprises 13 residues. The CDR3 is CASTLKVRETQYF. In DNA, the CDR3 is TGTGCCAGCACTTTAAAGGTTCGAGAGACCCAGTACTTC.

This rearrangement joins TRBV10-3 to TRBJ1-1; D may be TRBD1 (5 bases). CDR1 and CDR2 from the germline V gene are ENHRY and SYGVKD. Trimming removed 10 bases from V and 0 bases from J, with 12 bases in between. This CDR3 spans 13 amino acids. The CDR3 DNA reads TGTGCCACCCTCAGGGAAGTGAACACTGAAGCTTTCTTT. This codes for CATLREVNTEAFF.

V is TRBV28 and J is TRBJ1-2, with D unresolved. Germline V gene data show CDR1 as MDHEN and CDR2 as SYDVKM. V lost 8 bases to trimming and J lost 4 bases, with 17 bases between them. The CDR3 totals 14 residues. In DNA form, the CDR3 reads TGTGCCAGCCTTAATCGGGAGGACCTCTATGGCTACACCTTC. It encodes CASLNREDLYGYTF.

The chain combines TRBV29-1 with TRBJ1-1; 8 positions agree with TRBD1. The CDR3 covers 14 residues. The junction had 7 bases not matched to a gene; V was cut back by 6 bases and J by 1 base. Germline values: CDR1 SQVTM, CDR2 ANQGSEA. The CDR3 DNA reads TGCAGCGTAGGGACAGGCTGGTGGAACACTGAAGCTTTCTTT. This encodes CSVGTGWWNTEAFF.

The chain is built from TRBV29-1 and TRBJ2-5; tentatively, D is TRBD2 (7 bases). The CDR3 has 12 amino acids. The V gene lost 6 bases and the J gene lost 5 bases, with 13 bases spanning the gap. Germline CDR1 and CDR2: SQVTM and ANQGSEA. Here the CDR3 reads CSVNREGETQYF. Written as DNA, the CDR3 is TGCAGCGTCAACAGGGAGGGGGAGACCCAGTACTTC.

The table lists this clonotype with a few counts. This sequence joins TRBV7-9 and TRBJ2-7, with D unclear. V was cut by 5 bases and J by 4 bases, with 18 bases left in between. CDR1 and CDR2 (germline): SEHNR, FQNEAQ (reference sequence). The CDR3 totals 15 residues. CDR3 residues: CASSPPIPAPYEQYF. For the CDR3, the DNA is TGTGCCAGCAGCCCTCCCATCCCCGCGCCTTACGAGCAGTACTTC.

This chain's CDR3 is CASRGDRVEQFF. For the CDR3, the DNA is TGTGCCAGCAGGGGGGACAGGGTTGAGCAGTTCTTC. The chain recombines TRBV7-9 with TRBJ2-1; 9 nucleotides line up with TRBD1. The length of the CDR3 is 12 residues. With V trimmed by 6 bases and J by 9 bases, 3 bases remained unmatched. Looked up from germline, CDR1 is SEHNR and CDR2 is FQNEAQ (reference sequence).

This chain uses TRBV5-6 with TRBJ2-3; the D gene could be TRBD1 or TRBD2 (5 bases each). Germline CDR1 and CDR2: SGHDT and YYEEEE. The CDR3 extends over 15 amino acids. Deletions cut 6 bases from V and 1 base from J, with 15 bases between. The CDR3 nucleotides are TGTGCCAGCAACCTCAGGGAGTTCGGCACAGATACGCAGTATTTT. Encoded protein: CASNLREFGTDTQYF. Filled out from reference TRBV5-6 and TRBJ2-3, the complete variable domain reads DAGVTQSPTHLIKTRGQQVTLRCSPKSGHDTVSWYQQALGQGPQFIFQYYEEEERQRGNFPDRFSGHQFPNYSSELNVNALLLGDSALYLCASNLREFGTDTQYFGPGTRLTVL.

The genes are TRBV11-2 and TRBJ1-2; D perhaps matches TRBD1 (5 bases). This CDR3 has 13 amino acids. Germline CDR1 SGHAT, CDR2 FQNNGV. V was pared by 5 bases and J by 5 bases, with 12 bases between. The CDR3 region is CASSRDGLYGYTF. CDR3 coding DNA: TGTGCCAGCAGCCGGGACGGCCTATATGGCTACACCTTC. Supplemented by reference TRBV11-2 and TRBJ1-2, the full variable domain reads EAGVAQSPRYKIIEKRQSVAFWCNPISGHATLYWYQQILGQGPKLLIQFQNNGVVDDSQLPKDRFSAERLKGVDSTLKIQPAKLEDSAVYLCASSRDGLYGYTFGSGTRLTVV.

This clonotype has just a few counts. The chain joins TRBV19 to TRBJ1-1; 10 nucleotides agree with TRBD1. V shed 5 bases, J shed 7 bases, and the junction held 4 bases outside the gene matches. CDR3 length: 13 amino acids. Looked up from germline, CDR1 is LNHDA and CDR2 is SQIVND (reference sequence). The CDR3 loop is CASSPGQGFEAFF. In nucleotides, the CDR3 is TGTGCCAGTAGTCCGGGACAGGGGTTTGAAGCTTTCTTT.

The sample holds one count of this clonotype. The chain links TRBV20-1 to TRBJ1-4, with D possibly matching TRBD1 (5 bases). The CDR3 totals 13 residues. The ends were cut back, 6 bases at V and 6 bases at J, with 14 bases in the middle. CDR1 is DFQATT and CDR2 is SNEGSKA in the germline V gene (reference sequence). CDR3 in amino acids: CSASGTIDEKLFF. CDR3 nucleotide sequence: TGCAGTGCCTCCGGGACGATAGATGAAAAACTGTTTTTT.